Presented here are 32 T cell receptor beta chains from one specimen sequenced in a study of blood T cell repertoires in COVID-19. The method was immunoSEQ multiplex PCR; TCRdb's version includes in-frame clones alone and lacks a portion of them. The table includes about 260,000 clones, just under 85% detected once. The sample consisted of peripheral blood. Receptor source: a woman of 80 years or more with acute or convalescent COVID-19.

V gene TRBV19 combines with J gene TRBJ1-3, with a possible D match to TRBD1 (5 bases). The V gene lost 6 bases and the J gene lost 4 bases, with 13 bases spanning the gap. The germline V gene has CDR1 LNHDA and CDR2 SQIVND (reference sequence). The CDR3 extends over 14 amino acids. The CDR3 coding sequence is TGTGCCAGTAGACCCTCAGGGCAAGGAAACACCATATATTTT. Its protein is CASRPSGQGNTIYF.

The sample holds a few counts of this clone. The rearrangement joins TRBV14 to TRBJ2-5, with D maybe TRBD1 (7 bases). V lost 2 bases and J 5 bases, leaving 18 bases between the germline ends. CDR3 length equals 16 residues. The germline V gene encodes CDR1 SGHDN and CDR2 FVKESK. The CDR3 DNA is TGTGCCAGCAGCCAATTCAATGGCAGGGGGAGGGAGACCCAGTACTTC. Encoded protein: CASSQFNGRGRETQYF. The complete variable domain, with remaining parts taken from reference TRBV14 and TRBJ2-5, reads EAGVTQFPSHSVIEKGQTVTLRCDPISGHDNLYWYRRVMGKEIKFLLHFVKESKQDESGMPNNRFLAERTGGTYSTLKVQPAELEDSGVYFCASSQFNGRGRETQYFGPGTRLLVL.

This clone was detected only a few times. The rearrangement uses TRBV4-3 and TRBJ1-2; TRBD1 matches at 7 bases. Looked up from germline, CDR1 is LGHNA and CDR2 is YSLEER. The CDR3 covers 13 residues. The trim removed 3 bases at V and 2 bases at J, leaving 0 bases unmatched. CDR3 amino acids: CASSQDRNYGYTF. The CDR3 DNA reads TGCGCCAGCAGCCAGGACAGGAACTATGGCTACACCTTC.

This clone has just a few counts. The chain has TRBV7-9 and TRBJ2-2; 9 nucleotides align to TRBD2. Trimming cost V 1 base and J 2 bases; bases outside gene matches: 2. Germline CDR1 reads SEHNR; CDR2 reads FQNEAQ (reference sequence). The CDR3 extends over 16 amino acids. CDR3 nucleotide sequence: TGTGCCAGCAGCTTAGGTCTAGCGGGAAACACCGGGGAGCTGTTTTTT. Its translation: CASSLGLAGNTGELFF. The full variable domain, in which reference TRBV7-9 and TRBJ2-2 provide the parts outside the CDR3, is DTGVSQNPRHKITKRGQNVTFRCDPISEHNRLYWYRQTLGQGPEFLTYFQNEAQLEKSRLLSDRFSAERPKGSFSTLEIQRTEQGDSAMYLCASSLGLAGNTGELFFGEGSRLTVL.

This sequence joins TRBV11-2 and TRBJ2-1, with 9 positions matching TRBD2. V lost 2 bases and J lost 4; bases outside the gene matches: 12. Germline V CDR1 and CDR2: SGHAT, FQNNGV. This CDR3 comprises 18 residues. CDR3: CASSLLAAGGPFYNEQFF. The CDR3 DNA reads as TGTGCCAGCAGCTTATTGGCAGCGGGGGGCCCCTTTTACAATGAGCAGTTCTTC.

The CDR3 reads CASSLGGTGTSGNTIYF. In DNA form, the CDR3 reads TGTGCCAGCAGCTTAGGTGGGACAGGAACCTCTGGAAACACCATATATTTT. This chain connects TRBV7-9 to TRBJ1-3; 8 positions match TRBD1. The J segment lost 0 bases and the V segment lost 1 base, leaving 5 bases of the junction unmatched. Germline-derived CDR1 and CDR2 are SEHNR and FQNEAQ (reference sequence). The CDR3 totals 17 residues.

The genes are TRBV19 and TRBJ2-1; D uncertain. The CDR3 is made up of 14 amino acids. V gave up 5 bases and J gave up 5 bases, with 13 bases separating them. Germline V gene lookup returns CDR1 LNHDA and CDR2 SQIVND (reference sequence). The CDR3 spells CASSAHSPHNEQFF. The DNA for the CDR3 is TGTGCCAGTAGTGCGCACAGCCCACACAATGAGCAGTTCTTC. Using reference TRBV19 and TRBJ2-1 for the parts outside the CDR3, the full variable domain is DGGITQSPKYLFRKEGQNVTLSCEQNLNHDAMYWYRQDPGQGLRLIYYSQIVNDFQKGDIAEGYSVSREKKESFPLTVTSAQKNPTAFYLCASSAHSPHNEQFFGPGTRLTVL.

The chain uses TRBV7-2 and TRBJ2-3; D may be TRBD1 (5 bases). The CDR3 spans 12 residues. Per germline, CDR1 SGHTA and CDR2 FQGNSA. V lost 6 bases, J lost 3 bases, and 7 bases lay in between. The CDR3 DNA follows: TGTGCCAGCAGAGCAGGGACAGATACGCAGTATTTT. Its translation: CASRAGTDTQYF.

The rearrangement joins TRBV28 to TRBJ1-2; possible D gene TRBD1, 6 bases. Germline V gives CDR1 MDHEN, CDR2 SYDVKM. Trimming took off 7 bases at V and 2 bases at J, with 14 bases between the two ends. This CDR3 contains 14 residues. The CDR3 loop is CASKEGRGNYGYTF. Written as DNA, the CDR3 is TGTGCCAGCAAGGAAGGGAGGGGGAACTATGGCTACACCTTC.

The chain uses TRBV7-2 and TRBJ2-5, with 9 bases that match TRBD2. The CDR3 extends over 16 amino acids. Losses at the gene ends were 3 bases for V and 1 base for J; bases not matched to a gene: 6. Germline CDR1 reads SGHTA; CDR2 reads FQGNSA. CDR3 coding DNA: TGTGCCAGCAGCTTGGATGCGGGGGGGATCCAAGAGACCCAGTACTTC. This gives the protein CASSLDAGGIQETQYF.

The CDR3 loop reads CASSSGGGEEKLFF. Written as DNA, the CDR3 is TGTGCCAGCAGTTCCGGGGGGGGCGAAGAAAAACTGTTTTTT. The rearrangement links TRBV28 to TRBJ1-4; D may be TRBD1 (6 bases). This CDR3 contains 14 residues. Trimming shortened V by 4 bases and J by 8 bases, and 14 bases separated the two germline ends. Germline V lookup: CDR1 MDHEN, CDR2 SYDVKM.

The chain has TRBV5-6 and TRBJ2-7; D perhaps matches TRBD2 (6 bases). Germline CDR1 is SGHDT and CDR2 is YYEEEE. The CDR3 extends over 17 amino acids. V lost 4 bases, J lost 0 bases, and 20 bases lay in between. Here the CDR3 reads CASSKPLGVGGSYEQYF. As DNA, the CDR3 is TGTGCCAGCAGCAAGCCCCTTGGGGTGGGGGGCTCCTACGAGCAGTACTTC.

The chain recombines TRBV3-1 (or the pseudogene TRBV3-2) with TRBJ2-5; TRBD2 is a possible D gene (7 bases). The V gene's germline CDR1 is LGHDT and CDR2 YNNKEL (reference sequence). V lost 0 bases to trimming and J lost 5 bases, with 13 bases between them. The CDR3 extends over 15 amino acids. For the CDR3, the DNA is TGTGCCAGCAGCCAAGAGGGGGGGCGAGGGGAGACCCAGTACTTC. Translated, it gives CASSQEGGRGETQYF.

The chain links TRBV2 to TRBJ1-6; D possibly corresponds to TRBD1 (5 bases). V lost 8 bases to trimming and J lost 9 bases, with 14 bases between them. The CDR3 consists of 13 residues. Germline V lookup: CDR1 SNHLY, CDR2 FYNNEI. The chain's CDR3 is CASSEGRLSPLHF. The CDR3 region has the DNA TGTGCCAGCTCAGAGGGGAGGCTTTCACCCCTCCACTTT.

This chain links TRBV29-1 with TRBJ1-1; 9 positions match TRBD1. Germline V CDR1 and CDR2: SQVTM, ANQGSEA. The CDR3 is made up of 13 amino acids. Trimming cost V 6 bases and J 1 base; bases outside gene matches: 3. The CDR3 here is CSVLQGANTEAFF. DNA of the CDR3: TGCAGCGTCCTACAGGGGGCGAACACTGAAGCTTTCTTT.

V usage is TRBV4-1 and J usage is TRBJ1-2; possible D gene TRBD1, 6 bases. V gave up 8 bases and J gave up 4 bases, with 20 bases separating them. Germline V gene lookup returns CDR1 MGHRA and CDR2 YSYEKL. The CDR3 runs to 15 residues. The chain's CDR3 is CASRPGTSRGYGYTF. The DNA for the CDR3 is TGCGCCAGCCGACCGGGGACATCGAGGGGCTATGGCTACACCTTC.

The V call is TRBV18, the J call TRBJ1-1; no reliable D call. The germline gives CDR1 KGHSH, CDR2 LQKENI. The CDR3 runs 13 residues. With 5 bases removed from V and 1 base from J, the gap between germline ends came to 8 bases. Here the CDR3 DNA reads TGTGCCAGCTCAGCCGCGGGGAACACTGAAGCTTTCTTT. Protein sequence: CASSAAGNTEAFF.

This clone was counted once. V usage is TRBV5-6 and J usage is TRBJ2-7; TRBD1 aligns across 9 bases. This CDR3 is 16 amino acids long. Trimming took 2 bases from V and 2 from J; bases not matched to a gene: 8. The germline V gene has CDR1 SGHDT and CDR2 YYEEEE. The CDR3 spells CASSLPGTGMPYEQYF. CDR3 coding DNA: TGTGCCAGCAGCTTACCCGGGACAGGGATGCCCTACGAGCAGTACTTC.

V gene TRBV28 combines with J gene TRBJ1-5; 7 positions match TRBD1. The CDR3 extends over 15 amino acids. The junction had 8 bases not matched to a gene; V was cut back by 3 bases and J by 6 bases. Germline assignment: CDR1 MDHEN and CDR2 SYDVKM. The DNA for the CDR3 is TGTGCCAGCAGTTTTCAGGGGGTGGAATTTCAGCCCCAGCATTTT. As protein: CASSFQGVEFQPQHF.

In its sample, this clone was seen once. V is TRBV5-4 and J is TRBJ1-1; no definite D call. V lost 2 bases, J lost 4 bases, and 6 bases lay in between. This CDR3 is 12 amino acids long. Germline assignment: CDR1 SGHNT and CDR2 YYREEE (reference sequence). The CDR3 loop is CASSFHVTEAFF. In DNA form, the CDR3 reads TGTGCCAGCAGCTTCCATGTCACTGAAGCTTTCTTT.

V usage is TRBV10-3 and J usage is TRBJ2-3; perhaps TRBD2 as D (6 bases). CDR3 length: 15 amino acids. The V end was cut by 0 bases, the J end by 0 bases, with 7 bases between. Germline CDR1 and CDR2: ENHRY and SYGVKD. The CDR3 DNA sequence: TGTGCCATCAGTGAGTCTGGGGGGAGCACAGATACGCAGTATTTT. Translated: CAISESGGSTDTQYF.

The genes are TRBV5-8 and TRBJ1-3; D gene unclear. This CDR3 comprises 14 residues. Germline V gene sequence: CDR1 SGHTS, CDR2 YDEGEE. V was trimmed by 1 base and J by 2 bases, leaving 7 bases between them. CDR3 DNA: TGTGCCAGCAGCTTGAGACGGGCTGGAAACACCATATATTTT. This encodes CASSLRRAGNTIYF.

The V and J genes are TRBV4-3 and TRBJ1-2; the D is unclear. Germline CDR1 LGHNA, CDR2 YSLEER. V was pared by 5 bases and J by 8 bases, with 21 bases between. The CDR3 extends over 15 amino acids. CDR3: CASSTGILSLGGYTF. The CDR3 bases are TGCGCCAGCAGCACCGGGATCCTCTCATTGGGAGGCTACACCTTC.

The chain joins TRBV3-1 (or the pseudogene TRBV3-2) to TRBJ1-2, with no clear D. The germline V gene has CDR1 LGHDT and CDR2 YNNKEL (reference sequence). Between the trimmed V and J ends, which lost 0 bases and 8 bases, there was a span of 13 bases. The CDR3 runs 14 residues. Written as DNA, the CDR3 is TGTGCCAGCAGCCAAGATCTGGCCGGCGGGGGCTACACCTTC. It is translated as CASSQDLAGGGYTF.

The chain is built from TRBV11-2 and TRBJ2-5; TRBD1 agrees at 9 bases. Trimming took 5 bases from V and 0 from J; bases not matched to a gene: 4. The CDR3 runs 15 residues. CDR1 is SGHAT and CDR2 is FQNNGV in the germline V gene. Written as DNA, the CDR3 is TGTGCCAGCAGCCTGAACAGGGGGCACCAAGAGACCCAGTACTTC. It translates to CASSLNRGHQETQYF.

The rearrangement joins TRBV7-2 to TRBJ1-5, with D possibly TRBD1 on 6 matching bases. Trimming took 5 bases from V and 4 from J, leaving 15 bases between them. CDR3 length equals 15 residues. Germline CDR1 reads SGHTA; CDR2 reads FQGNSA. The CDR3 DNA is TGTGCCAGCAGCAAGACCGGACAGCTGAATCAGCCCCAGCATTTT. It encodes CASSKTGQLNQPQHF.

This sequence joins TRBV5-1 and TRBJ1-2; 9 bases agree with TRBD1. This CDR3 spans 15 amino acids. Germline V gene sequence: CDR1 SGHRS, CDR2 YFSETQ. Germline trimming cut 0 bases from V and 6 bases from J; bases unmatched to any gene: 6. The CDR3 region has the DNA TGCGCCAGCAGCTTGGGGGGACAGGGTACGGATGGCTACACCTTC. Translating gives CASSLGGQGTDGYTF. Filled out from reference TRBV5-1 and TRBJ1-2, the complete variable domain reads KAGVTQTPRYLIKTRGQQVTLSCSPISGHRSVSWYQQTPGQGLQFLFEYFSETQRNKGNFPGRFSGRQFSNSRSEMNVSTLELGDSALYLCASSLGGQGTDGYTFGSGTRLTVV.

The chain carries TRBV19 and TRBJ2-7, with 11 bases matching TRBD1. With 7 bases clipped from V and 4 bases from J, the junction kept 9 bases outside the gene matches. The CDR3 contains 15 residues. The germline V gene has CDR1 LNHDA and CDR2 SQIVND (reference sequence). This CDR3 reads CASNARTGGRYEQYF. The CDR3 region has the DNA TGTGCCAGTAACGCCAGGACAGGGGGCAGGTACGAGCAGTACTTC.

V gene TRBV7-3 combines with J gene TRBJ2-1; the match to TRBD2 covers 7 bases. Unmatched junction bases numbered 7, after V lost 5 bases and J lost 0 bases. The CDR3 extends over 16 amino acids. Germline CDR1 is SGHTA and CDR2 is FQGTGA. Here the CDR3 DNA reads TGTGCCAGCAGCCAGGGACTACTAAGCTCCTACAATGAGCAGTTCTTC. Encoded protein: CASSQGLLSSYNEQFF.

The rearrangement uses TRBV5-1 and TRBJ1-2; TRBD1 aligns across 7 bases. The CDR3 loop spans 14 amino acids. The V and J ends lost 1 base and 3 bases, in that order; junction bases with no gene match: 3. The germline V gene has CDR1 SGHRS and CDR2 YFSETQ. The CDR3 DNA follows: TGCGCCAGCAGCTTGACTCAGGGGGACTATGGCTACACCTTC. It specifies CASSLTQGDYGYTF.

In its sample, this clone was seen once. The chain uses TRBV9 and TRBJ1-5; no firm D call. Trimming removed 4 bases from V and 8 bases from J, with 16 bases in between. The germline V gene encodes CDR1 SGDLS and CDR2 YYNGEE. CDR3 length: 14 amino acids. Here the CDR3 reads CASSPLESPKPQHF. The CDR3, as DNA: TGTGCCAGCAGCCCCCTAGAAAGTCCGAAGCCCCAGCATTTT.

This chain connects TRBV5-4 to TRBJ2-7; TRBD1 agrees at 8 bases. Trimming cost V 4 bases and J 3 bases; bases outside gene matches: 6. Germline CDR1 is SGHNT and CDR2 is YYREEE (reference sequence). The CDR3 totals 14 residues. The CDR3 coding sequence is TGTGCCAGCAGCGGTGGACAGGGTAGCTACGAGCAGTACTTC. Its protein product is CASSGGQGSYEQYF. Using reference TRBV5-4 and TRBJ2-7 for the parts outside the CDR3, the full variable domain is ETGVTQSPTHLIKTRGQQVTLRCSSQSGHNTVSWYQQALGQGPQFIFQYYREEENGRGNFPPRFSGLQFPNYSSELNVNALELDDSALYLCASSGGQGSYEQYFGPGTRLTVT.